These 15 T cell receptor beta chains were all obtained from the same sample, sequenced in a study of shared clonotypes between healthy human individuals. The method was immunoSEQ multiplex PCR; TCRdb's version includes in-frame clones alone and lacks a portion of them. The sample lists some 700,000 clones, less than 95% occurring once. Specimen: memory CD8+ T cells from PBMCs. This sample's subset: CD45RO+ cells pooled with CCR7-negative TemRA cells. Receptors were obtained from a man aged 18-30 years in good health. Some clones in this sample may be carry-over from other donors' samples.

The chain uses TRBV7-9 and TRBJ2-3, with 9 bases matching TRBD1. With 4 bases clipped from V and 6 bases from J, the junction kept 5 bases outside the gene matches. The CDR3 has 14 amino acids. Germline CDR1 SEHNR, CDR2 FQNEAQ (reference sequence). The CDR3 nucleotides read TGTGCCAGCAGCTCCCGTGGACAGGGGGATACGCAGTATTTT. This codes for CASSSRGQGDTQYF.

This chain joins TRBV10-2 and TRBJ1-2, with 10 bases fitting TRBD1. The CDR3 spans 13 residues. V dropped 6 bases and J dropped 5; count of bases not matched to a gene: 3. Germline-derived CDR1 and CDR2 are WSHSY and SAAADI. For the CDR3, the DNA is TGCGCCAGCAGCACGGACAGGGGGTATGGCTACACCTTC. It encodes CASSTDRGYGYTF.

The V gene is TRBV28, the J gene TRBJ2-5, with 13 bases fitting TRBD2. This CDR3 has 19 residues. Looked up from germline, CDR1 is MDHEN and CDR2 is SYDVKM. Unmatched junction bases numbered 18, after V lost 6 bases and J lost 5 bases. The CDR3 nucleotides are TGTGCCAGCAGCCTTGGACTAGCGGGAGAAGGATTTAGAAAGGAGACCCAGTACTTC. Its translation is CASSLGLAGEGFRKETQYF.

The chain uses TRBV27 and TRBJ2-3; 9 nucleotides line up with TRBD2. The V and J ends lost 1 base and 3 bases, in that order; junction bases with no gene match: 5. Germline CDR1 MNHEY, CDR2 SMNVEV (reference sequence). The CDR3 runs 16 residues. CDR3 nucleotide sequence: TGTGCCAGCAGTTTATGGGCGGGAGGGACGACAGATACGCAGTATTTT. Translating it yields CASSLWAGGTTDTQYF.

This clone was recorded only once. As DNA, the CDR3 is TGTGCCAGTAGCCCCGACACAGATACGCAGTATTTT. Its protein is CASSPDTDTQYF. V gene TRBV19 combines with J gene TRBJ2-3; D uncertain. This CDR3 has 12 residues. The V end was cut by 6 bases, the J end by 2 bases, with 6 bases between. Germline CDR1 and CDR2: LNHDA and SQIVND (reference sequence).

The sample holds a few counts of this clone. Other DNA sequences of this sample code for an identical CDR3. This chain connects TRBV13 to TRBJ2-7; 8 nucleotides align to TRBD1. The J segment lost 3 bases and the V segment lost 0 bases, leaving 1 base of the junction unmatched. CDR3 length: 14 amino acids. The germline V gene encodes CDR1 PRHDT and CDR2 FYEKMQ (reference sequence). As DNA, the CDR3 is TGTGCCAGCAGCTTAGGCAGGGGGCACTACGAGCAGTACTTC. Its translation is CASSLGRGHYEQYF.

The chain joins TRBV7-9 to TRBJ2-7, with D perhaps being TRBD1 or TRBD2 (5 bases each). The CDR3 loop spans 13 amino acids. Germline CDR1 and CDR2: SEHNR and FQNEAQ (reference sequence). The germline V and J ends were trimmed by 1 base and 6 bases, with 10 bases remaining between them. The CDR3 region is CASSLVLGTEQYF. In DNA, the CDR3 is TGTGCCAGCAGCTTAGTTTTGGGGACCGAGCAGTACTTC. Filled out from reference TRBV7-9 and TRBJ2-7, the complete variable domain reads DTGVSQNPRHKITKRGQNVTFRCDPISEHNRLYWYRQTLGQGPEFLTYFQNEAQLEKSRLLSDRFSAERPKGSFSTLEIQRTEQGDSAMYLCASSLVLGTEQYFGPGTRLTVT.

The chain joins TRBV6-5 to TRBJ2-7; D is ambiguous. The CDR3 has 13 amino acids. Germline-derived CDR1 and CDR2 are MNHEY and SVGAGI. Trimming pared 4 bases from V and 3 bases from J, leaving 10 bases between. The CDR3 bases are TGTGCCAGCAGTTTCTTCGGCGGCTACGAGCAGTACTTC. Protein sequence: CASSFFGGYEQYF.

The gene calls are TRBV19 and TRBJ2-7, with D perhaps matching TRBD1 or TRBD2 (5 bases each). The CDR3 is made up of 15 amino acids. Germline V lookup: CDR1 LNHDA, CDR2 SQIVND (reference sequence). Trimming took 2 bases from V and 5 from J, leaving 16 bases between them. CDR3 in amino acids: CASSIYYGALHEQYF. The CDR3 DNA reads as TGTGCCAGTAGTATATACTACGGGGCCCTCCACGAGCAGTACTTC.

This clone has a handful of counts. The rearrangement joins TRBV9 to TRBJ2-2; 7 bases match TRBD1. V was clipped by 4 bases and J by 7 bases; unmatched bases: 10. The CDR3 contains 15 residues. Germline CDR1 and CDR2: SGDLS and YYNGEE. In DNA form, the CDR3 reads TGTGCCAGCAGCCCCTCGACAGGGCTAGTCGGGGAGCTGTTTTTT. Amino acid sequence: CASSPSTGLVGELFF.

The J gene is TRBJ1-1, the V gene TRBV5-1, with D unresolved. V gave up 1 base and J gave up 8 bases, with 15 bases separating them. The CDR3 length is 14 residues. CDR1 is SGHRS, CDR2 YFSETQ, per germline. The CDR3 is CASSLRQSPKEAFF. The CDR3 DNA follows: TGCGCCAGCAGCTTGCGCCAGTCCCCTAAAGAAGCTTTCTTT.

V is TRBV7-9 and J is TRBJ2-7; tentative D call: TRBD2 (6 bases). The CDR3 runs 12 residues. Germline loops: CDR1 SEHNR, CDR2 FQNEAQ (reference sequence). Trimming stripped 5 bases from V and 6 bases from J, with 11 bases between. As DNA, the CDR3 is TGTGCCAGCAGCCAGTTGCGGGGCGAGCAGTACTTC. It encodes CASSQLRGEQYF.

The chain carries TRBV12-5 and TRBJ2-3; TRBD1 is a possible D gene (6 bases). The CDR3 runs to 18 residues. Trimming stripped 1 base from V and 0 bases from J, with 17 bases between. Germline V gives CDR1 LGHNT, CDR2 FRNRAP. The CDR3 is CASGLGHPQGSSTDTQYF. The CDR3 DNA follows: TGTGCTAGTGGTTTGGGACACCCACAGGGTAGTAGCACAGATACGCAGTATTTT.

This rearrangement joins TRBV27 to TRBJ1-5, with D hard to call. The CDR3 runs to 13 residues. V gave up 3 bases and J gave up 5 bases, with 8 bases separating them. Germline-derived CDR1 and CDR2 are MNHEY and SMNVEV (reference sequence). The CDR3 sequence: CASSFGVHQPQHF. In nucleotides, the CDR3 is TGTGCCAGCAGTTTTGGGGTCCATCAGCCCCAGCATTTT.

In this sample, this clone turned up once. V and J are TRBV10-3 and TRBJ1-1; TRBD1 might be the D (6 bases). The CDR3 loop spans 16 amino acids. CDR1 is ENHRY, CDR2 SYGVKD, per germline. Trimming took off 5 bases at V and 1 base at J, with 17 bases between the two ends. The CDR3 region is CAISLKVGTTNTEAFF. The DNA of the CDR3 is TGTGCCATCAGTCTTAAGGTTGGGACAACGAACACTGAAGCTTTCTTT.